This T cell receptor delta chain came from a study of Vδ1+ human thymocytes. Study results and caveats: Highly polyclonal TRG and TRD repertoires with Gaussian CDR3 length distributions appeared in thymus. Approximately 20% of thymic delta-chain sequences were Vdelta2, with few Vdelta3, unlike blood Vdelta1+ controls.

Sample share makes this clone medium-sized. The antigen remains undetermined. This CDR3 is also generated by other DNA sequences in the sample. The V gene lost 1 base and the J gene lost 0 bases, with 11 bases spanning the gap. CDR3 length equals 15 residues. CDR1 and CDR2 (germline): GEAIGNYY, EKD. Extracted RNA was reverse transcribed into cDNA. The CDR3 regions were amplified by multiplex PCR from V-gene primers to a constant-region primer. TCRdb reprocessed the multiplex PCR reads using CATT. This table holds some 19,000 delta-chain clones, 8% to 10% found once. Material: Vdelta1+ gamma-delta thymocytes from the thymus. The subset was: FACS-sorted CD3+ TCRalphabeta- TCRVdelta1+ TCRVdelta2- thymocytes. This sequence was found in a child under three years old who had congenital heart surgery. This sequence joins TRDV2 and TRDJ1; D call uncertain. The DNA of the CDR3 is TGTGCCTGTGACACGGTGAGTCCGTACACCGATAAACTCATCTTT. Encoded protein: CACDTVSPYTDKLIF.